This entry concerns a single T cell receptor (beta chain). Per the authors' pipeline: Nucleated cell counts were estimated from reference gene primer amplification. Only in-frame clones appear in the TCRdb table, and some are missing; sequencing was by immunoSEQ multiplex PCR. The V and J calls and clone size come from that table; D and trimming were worked out from the DNA. This repertoire shows about 34,000 clones, about nine tenths found once; its top ten account for approximately 19%. CDR1 is SGHNT, CDR2 YYREEE, per germline (reference sequence). The CDR3 sequence is 14 residues long. V lost 7 bases and J lost 2; bases outside the gene matches: 9. This sample is drawn from a study of blood T cell repertoires in COVID-19. Overall study: COVID-19 samples from acute and convalescent phases originated in the United States, Italy and Spain.

The receptor's source is an elderly man with acute or convalescent COVID-19. The specimen sequenced was peripheral blood. The chain has TRBV5-4 and TRBJ2-7, with 7 bases that match TRBD1. The CDR3 coding sequence is TGTGCCAGCGCCTGGGGGCAGGGGGCCTACGAGCAGTACTTC. Protein product: CASAWGQGAYEQYF. Full variable domain (remainder filled in from reference TRBV5-4 and TRBJ2-7): ETGVTQSPTHLIKTRGQQVTLRCSSQSGHNTVSWYQQALGQGPQFIFQYYREEENGRGNFPPRFSGLQFPNYSSELNVNALELDDSALYLCASAWGQGAYEQYFGPGTRLTVT.